The 14 T cell receptor beta chains in this list originate from one sample, sequenced in a study of neurological immune-mediated disorders. Each CDR3 protein is one row after TCRdb ran MiXCR on the 5' RACE reads. The sample consists of about 36,000 distinct CDR3 sequences, about a tenth of them appearing once. Sequences were obtained from PBMCs. The receptor source for this set is a woman younger than 45 with HTLV-1-associated myelopathy (HAM/TSP).

This clonotype came up many times. CDR3: CASRPTGRNYGYTF. CDR3 sequence (DNA): TGTGCCAGCAGACCTACCGGGCGGAACTATGGCTACACCTTC. V gene TRBV12-3 or TRBV12-4 combines with J gene TRBJ1-2, with D hard to call. The CDR3 is 14 residues long. Between the trimmed V and J ends, which lost 6 bases and 2 bases, there was a span of 13 bases.

This clonotype was counted at least ten times. This chain joins TRBV7-2 and TRBJ1-5, with a weak D call TRBD1 (6 bases). Germline V lookup: CDR1 SGHTA, CDR2 FQGNSA. CDR3 length: 15 residues. Trimming cost V 1 base and J 1 base, with 8 bases left between them. In DNA form, the CDR3 reads TGTGCCAGCAGCTTAGTCAGGGGAAGCAATCAGCCCCAGCATTTT. This sequence encodes CASSLVRGSNQPQHF.

This clonotype was observed at least ten times. The chain carries TRBV5-1 and TRBJ1-6; D perhaps matches TRBD1 (6 bases). V was cut by 2 bases and J by 9 bases, with 12 bases left in between. The CDR3 length is 14 residues. Per germline, CDR1 SGHRS and CDR2 YFSETQ. This CDR3 reads CASSFRTGSSPLHF. CDR3 DNA: TGCGCCAGCAGCTTTCGTACAGGGAGTTCACCCCTCCACTTT.

Many counts were recorded for this clonotype. The V call is TRBV11-2, the J call TRBJ1-3; possibly TRBD1 for D (6 bases). Germline loops: CDR1 SGHAT, CDR2 FQNNGV. Trimming pared 6 bases from V and 5 bases from J, leaving 26 bases between. There are 18 residues in the CDR3. The chain's CDR3 is CASRSPGGPDSRRNTIYF. In nucleotides, the CDR3 is TGTGCCAGCAGGTCCCCCGGGGGGCCCGACAGTAGAAGAAACACCATATATTTT.

This clonotype was counted ten times or more. The V and J genes are TRBV5-1 and TRBJ2-7, with 10 bases matching TRBD2. The ends lost 4 bases at V and 5 bases at J; junction bases unmatched: 9. The CDR3 loop spans 15 amino acids. From germline, CDR1 is SGHRS and CDR2 YFSETQ. CDR3 bases: TGCGCCAGCAGCCCGCTTGCTAGCGGGGGTGACGAGCAGTACTTC. Encoded protein: CASSPLASGGDEQYF.

This clonotype was detected ten times or more. The chain joins TRBV5-1 to TRBJ1-2, with 7 bases aligning to TRBD1. The CDR3 is 15 amino acids. The germline gives CDR1 SGHRS, CDR2 YFSETQ. Trimming at V came to 4 bases and at J to 4 bases, leaving 10 bases not matched to a gene. The CDR3 protein is CASSQGGTASYGYTF. Written as DNA, the CDR3 is TGCGCCAGCAGCCAAGGAGGGACAGCTTCCTATGGCTACACCTTC.

This clonotype was detected ten times or more. The V gene is TRBV5-1, the J gene TRBJ1-1; D possibly corresponds to TRBD1 (5 bases). Trimming removed 2 bases from V and 3 bases from J, with 11 bases in between. The CDR3 runs 14 residues. CDR1 and CDR2 (germline): SGHRS, YFSETQ. CDR3 sequence: CASSFEGRDTEAFF. In DNA form, the CDR3 reads TGCGCCAGCAGCTTTGAGGGGCGGGACACTGAAGCTTTCTTT. Drawing the rest from reference TRBV5-1 and TRBJ1-1, the complete variable domain is KAGVTQTPRYLIKTRGQQVTLSCSPISGHRSVSWYQQTPGQGLQFLFEYFSETQRNKGNFPGRFSGRQFSNSRSEMNVSTLELGDSALYLCASSFEGRDTEAFFGQGTRLTVV.

As for this clonotype: This likely comes from a read error, as the CDR3 has no conserved phenylalanine or tryptophan at its end. The DNA is left out, because the CDR3 cannot be placed on it with certainty; the CDR3 is given as TCRdb lists it. V gene TRBV6-5 combines with J gene TRBJ2-1; the table's D call of TRBD1 was not tested on the DNA. Germline values: CDR1 MNHEY, CDR2 SVGAGI. 19 amino acids form the CDR3, both terminal residues included. CDR3 sequence: CASSFGRIRRGLTSYPLFV.

In this sample, this clonotype is medium-sized. V gene TRBV3-1 combines with J gene TRBJ2-3; D ambiguous. CDR1 and CDR2 from the germline V gene are LGHDT and YNNKEL (reference sequence). The V and J ends lost 0 bases and 2 bases respectively, with 6 bases between them. The CDR3 has 14 residues. CDR3 nucleotides: TGTGCCAGCAGCCAAGACCTTCCCACAGATACGCAGTATTTT. Protein: CASSQDLPTDTQYF.

The table lists this clonotype with many counts. The rearrangement uses TRBV7-9 and TRBJ1-2; D not certain. The CDR3 length is 14 residues. V shed 2 bases and J shed 8 bases, with 15 bases lying between them. In germline, CDR1 is SEHNR, CDR2 FQNEAQ (reference sequence). Here the CDR3 reads CASSLTDEIGGYTF. Here the CDR3 DNA reads TGTGCCAGCAGCTTAACGGACGAGATAGGCGGCTACACCTTC.

This clonotype was counted many times. V usage is TRBV12-3 or TRBV12-4 and J usage is TRBJ1-5, with no clear D. The CDR3 extends over 13 amino acids. V was cut by 2 bases and J by 7 bases, with 9 bases left in between. The CDR3 DNA reads as TGTGCCAGCAGTTTACAACACCGACAGCCCCAGCATTTT. It is translated as CASSLQHRQPQHF.

This clonotype has ten or more counts. The chain is built from TRBV4-1 and TRBJ1-1; maybe TRBD1 (5 bases). This CDR3 region has 17 residues. Germline V gene sequence: CDR1 MGHRA, CDR2 YSYEKL. With 0 bases removed from V and 0 bases from J, the gap between germline ends came to 14 bases. DNA for the CDR3: TGCGCCAGCAGCCAAGAAGGTTTGGGGCAGATGAACACTGAAGCTTTCTTT. Protein: CASSQEGLGQMNTEAFF.

In this sample, this clonotype turned up many times. This chain links TRBV5-1 with TRBJ2-2, with TRBD1 as a possible D gene (6 bases). Germline V gene data show CDR1 as SGHRS and CDR2 as YFSETQ. The CDR3 extends over 13 amino acids. Trimming took 3 bases from V and 7 from J, leaving 10 bases between them. Here the CDR3 DNA reads TGCGCCAGCAGCTACGACAGGAACGGGGAGCTGTTTTTT. This translates into CASSYDRNGELFF.

This clonotype occurred many times. The chain uses TRBV20-1 and TRBJ1-6, with a possible D match to TRBD1 (5 bases). Looked up from germline, CDR1 is DFQATT and CDR2 is SNEGSKA (reference sequence). The CDR3 loop spans 14 amino acids. The V and J ends lost 0 bases and 8 bases respectively, with 11 bases between them. The CDR3 spells CSAREPGGDSPLHF. CDR3 DNA sequence: TGCAGTGCTAGAGAGCCGGGAGGGGATTCACCCCTCCACTTT.